The source of this TCR beta chain is a study of OX40 agonist ivuxolimab in advanced cancers. Overall study context: Dose-escalation patients had hepatocellular carcinoma, melanoma, renal cell or head and neck cancer.

Germline V CDR1 and CDR2: SGHRS, YFSETQ. V was cut by 4 bases and J by 0 bases, with 11 bases left in between. The CDR3 loop spans 14 amino acids. Study observations and caveats: CD8+ T cells were the subset that, on average, had more expanded clones than CD4+. At 0.1 to 3.0 mg/kg and by week 6, CD4+ and CD8+ T cells in the blood had expanded clonally.

Libraries were prepared by immunoSEQ multiplex PCR; TCRdb keeps only in-frame clonotypes and omits some of them. The sample shows 75,000 to 90,000 clones, roughly nine tenths of them seen only once. Concerning this clone itself: Its specificity is not known.

Sampled blood was obtained at baseline, cycle 4 day 1, and cycle 7 day 1. The sequence was collected from an adult with an advanced solid tumor such as melanoma, head and neck, liver or kidney cancer. Here the sequenced sample was CD4+ or CD8+ T cells sorted from blood, taken in a trial of the OX40 agonist ivuxolimab. The chain is built from TRBV5-1 and TRBJ2-7; D not certain. The CDR3 nucleotides read TGCGCCAGCAGCCCCACGACCCCCTCCTACGAGCAGTACTTC. This encodes CASSPTTPSYEQYF.